This is a list of T cell receptor beta chains from one sample in a study of control samples from healthy donors and cancer patients. Sequenced by immunoSEQ multiplex PCR; TCRdb stores in-frame clones only, minus some. The sample consists of 21,000 or so clones, roughly 85% of them appearing once. The specimen was PBMCs. These receptor sequences come from a man aged 60 to 75 with head and neck cancer. CDR3s include the opening cysteine and the closing phenylalanine or tryptophan. Fields, in order: V gene, J gene, D gene, clone size, CDR3 protein, CDR3 DNA. A D gene is named only where the DNA matches it firmly. Not every row has a clone size; where given, it reads once, few, many or a size class.

V: TRBV30; J: TRBJ1-2; D: -; size: -; CDR3: CAWSGGPGGYTF; DNA: TGTGCCTGGAGTGGCGGGCCAGGAGGCTACACCTTC
V: TRBV18; J: TRBJ1-2; D: -; size: -; CDR3: CASSPLKDGAGYTF; DNA: TGTGCCAGCTCACCATTGAAGGACGGTGCGGGCTACACCTTC
V: TRBV7-6; J: TRBJ2-5; D: TRBD2; size: -; CDR3: CASSLGGTGGPQETQYF; DNA: TGTGCCAGCAGCTTAGGGGGGACGGGAGGGCCCCAAGAGACCCAGTACTTC
V: TRBV3-1/TRBV3-2; J: TRBJ1-2; D: TRBD1; size: -; CDR3: CASRNQGADGYTF; DNA: TGTGCCAGCAGAAACCAGGGGGCCGATGGCTACACCTTC
V: TRBV7-9; J: TRBJ2-5; D: -; size: -; CDR3: CASSMGLQETQYF; DNA: TGTGCCAGCAGCATGGGACTTCAAGAGACCCAGTACTTC
V: TRBV25-1; J: TRBJ2-7; D: -; size: -; CDR3: CASSEWDLYEQYF; DNA: TGTGCCAGCAGTGAATGGGATCTTTACGAGCAGTACTTC
V: TRBV5-1; J: TRBJ1-4; D: -; size: -; CDR3: CASSSQGPPNEKLFF; DNA: TGCGCCAGCAGCTCTCAGGGGCCCCCAAATGAAAAACTGTTTTTT
V: TRBV11-2; J: TRBJ2-2; D: -; size: -; CDR3: CASSLVAYSYTGELFF; DNA: TGTGCCAGCAGCTTAGTAGCATATTCGTACACCGGGGAGCTGTTTTTT
V: TRBV7-9; J: TRBJ2-3; D: TRBD2; size: -; CDR3: CASNRPGTSGRPDTQYF; DNA: TGTGCCAGCAACCGACCCGGGACTAGCGGGAGGCCAGATACGCAGTATTTT
V: TRBV27; J: TRBJ2-3; D: TRBD2; size: -; CDR3: CASSGGAGSPWDTQYF; DNA: TGTGCCAGCAGCGGGGGGGCAGGGTCCCCCTGGGATACGCAGTATTTT
V: TRBV6-5; J: TRBJ2-2; D: -; size: -; CDR3: CASSYSTGATGELFF; DNA: TGTGCCAGCAGTTACTCGACGGGGGCCACCGGGGAGCTGTTTTTT
V: TRBV6-2/TRBV6-3; J: TRBJ2-6; D: TRBD1; size: -; CDR3: CASSPGGPGANVLTF; DNA: TGTGCCAGCAGTCCAGGGGGTCCTGGGGCCAACGTCCTGACTTTC
V: TRBV5-6; J: TRBJ2-2; D: TRBD2; size: -; CDR3: CASTREGELFF; DNA: TGTGCCAGCACGCGGGAGGGGGAGCTGTTTTTT
V: TRBV24-1; J: TRBJ2-1; D: -; size: -; CDR3: CATGYPRGNEQFF; DNA: TGTGCCACTGGGTACCCCAGGGGAAATGAGCAGTTCTTC
V: TRBV10-3; J: TRBJ1-2; D: TRBD1; size: -; CDR3: CAIRDSYGYTF; DNA: TGTGCGATCAGGGACAGCTATGGCTACACCTTC
V: TRBV3-1/TRBV3-2; J: TRBJ2-1; D: TRBD2; size: -; CDR3: CASSLLAGEANEQFF; DNA: TGTGCCAGCAGCTTACTAGCGGGAGAGGCCAATGAGCAGTTCTTC
V: TRBV19; J: TRBJ1-1; D: TRBD1; size: -; CDR3: CASSTTGSLTEAFF; DNA: TGTGCCAGTAGTACGACAGGGTCCCTCACTGAAGCTTTCTTT
V: TRBV20-1; J: TRBJ2-7; D: -; size: -; CDR3: CSASNVGLSAYLYEQYF; DNA: TGCAGTGCTAGTAATGTAGGGTTATCGGCTTACCTCTACGAGCAGTACTTC
V: TRBV5-6; J: TRBJ1-1; D: -; size: -; CDR3: CASNEVGGTEAFF; DNA: TGTGCCAGCAATGAGGTGGGGGGCACTGAAGCTTTCTTT
V: TRBV18; J: TRBJ1-2; D: TRBD1; size: -; CDR3: CASSPTPGQNNYGYTF; DNA: TGTGCCAGCTCACCGACGCCGGGACAGAATAACTATGGCTACACCTTC
V: TRBV18; J: TRBJ1-5; D: -; size: -; CDR3: CASSPSMSYPQHF; DNA: TGTGCCAGCTCACCATCTATGTCATATCCCCAGCATTTT
V: TRBV10-2; J: TRBJ2-1; D: -; size: -; CDR3: CASQASRYNEQFF; DNA: TGCGCCAGTCAGGCGTCTAGATACAATGAGCAGTTCTTC
V: TRBV14; J: TRBJ1-1; D: -; size: -; CDR3: CASSQDLEFNTEAFF; DNA: TGTGCCAGCAGCCAAGATTTAGAGTTCAACACTGAAGCTTTCTTT
V: TRBV29-1; J: TRBJ2-5; D: TRBD1; size: -; CDR3: CSVVSGTGVWREETQYF; DNA: TGCAGCGTTGTGAGTGGGACAGGGGTCTGGAGAGAGGAGACCCAGTACTTC
V: TRBV5-1; J: TRBJ2-3; D: TRBD2; size: -; CDR3: CASSYASGGNTDTQYF; DNA: TGCGCCAGCAGCTATGCTAGCGGGGGGAACACAGATACGCAGTATTTT
V: TRBV7-9; J: TRBJ2-1; D: TRBD2; size: -; CDR3: CASSLYASGRRNEQFF; DNA: TGTGCCAGCAGCTTATACGCTAGCGGGAGGAGGAATGAGCAGTTCTTC
V: TRBV19; J: TRBJ1-5; D: -; size: -; CDR3: CASSIDDNQPQHF; DNA: TGTGCCAGTAGTATAGACGACAATCAGCCCCAGCATTTT
V: TRBV10-2; J: TRBJ2-1; D: TRBD2; size: -; CDR3: CASSESSGVYNEQFF; DNA: TGCGCCAGCAGTGAGTCTAGCGGGGTATACAATGAGCAGTTCTTC
V: TRBV27; J: TRBJ2-3; D: -; size: -; CDR3: CASSTRADTQYF; DNA: TGTGCCAGCAGTACCAGGGCAGATACGCAGTATTTT
V: TRBV28; J: TRBJ2-3; D: -; size: -; CDR3: CASRTPVGGGHDTQYF; DNA: TGTGCCAGCAGAACCCCAGTGGGGGGGGGACATGATACGCAGTATTTT
V: TRBV6-6; J: TRBJ2-3; D: TRBD2; size: -; CDR3: CASSLVPPSGSRIGGTDTQYF; DNA: TGTGCCAGCAGTCTCGTCCCCCCTAGCGGGAGCCGTATAGGGGGCACAGATACGCAGTATTTT
V: TRBV9; J: TRBJ2-5; D: -; size: -; CDR3: CASSASTMGTQYF; DNA: TGTGCCAGCAGCGCGTCAACCATGGGGACCCAGTACTTC
V: TRBV12-5; J: TRBJ2-1; D: -; size: -; CDR3: CASGLGPYGNEQFF; DNA: TGTGCTAGTGGTCTGGGACCTTATGGGAATGAGCAGTTCTTC
V: TRBV2; J: TRBJ2-1; D: TRBD1; size: -; CDR3: CASVASGGTGEQFF; DNA: TGTGCCAGCGTCGCGTCAGGGGGAACGGGTGAGCAGTTCTTC
V: TRBV2; J: TRBJ1-2; D: -; size: -; CDR3: CASSGGSRYGYTF; DNA: TGTGCCAGCAGTGGGGGCAGTCGCTATGGCTACACCTTC
V: TRBV6-5; J: TRBJ1-6; D: -; size: -; CDR3: CASSYSGRGDSPLHF; DNA: TGTGCCAGCAGTTACTCCGGGCGGGGGGATTCACCCCTCCACTTT
V: TRBV6-5; J: TRBJ1-1; D: -; size: -; CDR3: CASSSDSLGTEAFF; DNA: TGTGCCAGCAGCTCAGACAGCCTGGGTACTGAAGCTTTCTTT
V: TRBV5-6; J: TRBJ2-1; D: -; size: -; CDR3: CASSLVGTSYNEQFF; DNA: TGTGCCAGCAGCTTGGTAGGGACCTCATACAATGAGCAGTTCTTC
V: TRBV29-1; J: TRBJ2-5; D: -; size: -; CDR3: CSDLQETQYF; DNA: TGCAGCGACCTCCAAGAGACCCAGTACTTC
V: TRBV5-1; J: TRBJ2-3; D: TRBD2; size: few; CDR3: CASSVLSGSTDTQYF; DNA: TGCGCCAGCAGCGTACTTAGCGGGAGCACAGATACGCAGTATTTT
V: TRBV11-2; J: TRBJ2-3; D: TRBD2; size: -; CDR3: CASSLRRLSAGGKTDTQYF; DNA: TGTGCCAGCAGCTTAAGGCGGTTGTCAGCGGGAGGTAAAACAGATACGCAGTATTTT